This T cell receptor beta chain is from a study of blood T cell repertoires in COVID-19. Across the study: Sources were T cells, B-cell-depleted T cells, or PBMCs; the material itself was cDNA or gDNA.

The CDR3 spans 11 residues. The germline V and J ends were trimmed by 3 bases and 8 bases, with 8 bases remaining between them. Only in-frame clones appear in the TCRdb table, and some are missing; sequencing was by immunoSEQ multiplex PCR. This table holds 200,000 to 300,000 clones, roughly 80% found once. The chain has TRBV12-3 or TRBV12-4 and TRBJ2-7; D not resolved. This clonotype was sampled from a man in his sixties with acute or convalescent COVID-19. Sequencing used peripheral blood. The CDR3 DNA reads as TGTGCCAGCAGTTTTGTCACACAGCAGTACTTC. This encodes CASSFVTQQYF.